These 16 T cell receptor beta chains share one sample of origin, sequenced in a study of T-cell reconstitution after alpha-beta-depleted transplantation in children listed by TCRdb under 2016. The treatment or condition label corresponds to: allogeneic hematopoietic cell transplantation with graft depleted of TCRalphabeta T cells and CD19 B cells. The library was generated by PCR. Sequencing used an Illumina HiSeq 2500. To normalize quantification of the TCRbeta repertoire, the TCR libraries were built with molecular barcoding that relied on unique molecular identifiers. The raw public data were reprocessed by TCRdb itself: fastp quality trimming at Q25, MiXCR clonotype calling, in-frame beta chains only. A single entry per CDR3 protein holds the most common genes and DNA from its merged rows. Across this sample there are 200,000 to 300,000 distinct CDR3 sequences, with about 25% seen only once. The top ten constitute over 2.5% of the sample.

The sequences come from PBMCs, collected before TCRalphabeta/CD19-depleted stem cell transplant. The receptors here all came from a girl aged 2-9 years with Fanconi anemia, due to receive a stem cell transplant.

Of note for this clonotype: The final CDR3 position lacks the conserved phenylalanine or tryptophan, pointing to a likely read error. CDR3 bases: TGCAGCGTTAACAGGGGGTCGCGCTACGAGCAGTACCTC. It is translated as CSVNRGSRYEQYL. The gene calls are TRBV29-1 and TRBJ2-7, with 8 bases matching TRBD1. CDR3 length: 13 residues. Trimming removed 5 bases from V and 3 bases from J; junction bases left unmatched: 6. Germline loops: CDR1 SQVTM, CDR2 ANQGSEA.

The CDR3 DNA reads TGTGCCAGCAAGAGGGGGGGGCCCACCGGGGAGCTGTTTTTT. It translates to CASKRGGPTGELFF. V is TRBV11-3 and J is TRBJ2-2, with D tentatively TRBD2 (7 bases). With 7 bases removed from V and 4 bases from J, the gap between germline ends came to 13 bases. The CDR3 runs to 14 residues. Germline CDR1 reads SGHNT; CDR2 reads YENEEA. The whole variable domain, filled in from reference TRBV11-3 and TRBJ2-2, reads EAGVVQSPRYKIIEKKQPVAFWCNPISGHNTLYWYLQNLGQGPELLIRYENEEAVDDSQLPKDRFSAERLKGVDSTLKIQPAELGDSAVYLCASKRGGPTGELFFGEGSRLTVL.

V gene TRBV7-2 combines with J gene TRBJ2-3; D perhaps matches TRBD2 (6 bases). The germline V gene encodes CDR1 SGHTA and CDR2 FQGNSA. Between the trimmed V and J ends, which lost 3 bases and 0 bases, there was a span of 13 bases. This CDR3 contains 16 residues. Written as DNA, the CDR3 is TGTGCCAGCAGCTTGGGCGGGGTTTCTAGCACAGATACGCAGTATTTT. This codes for CASSLGGVSSTDTQYF.

The chain combines TRBV7-3 with TRBJ2-1; the D gene is possibly TRBD2 (5 bases). Germline V gene data show CDR1 as SGHTA and CDR2 as FQGTGA. The CDR3 is made up of 13 amino acids. V was cut by 5 bases and J by 5 bases, with 10 bases left in between. The CDR3 here is CASSPTRDNEQFF. In nucleotides, the CDR3 is TGTGCCAGCAGCCCAACTAGGGACAATGAGCAGTTCTTC.

This clonotype was counted a few times. The genes are TRBV21-1 and TRBJ2-3; the D call of TRBD1 is as the table states it, not checked on the DNA. TRBV21-1 is designated a pseudogene. This CDR3 is built from 16 residues. CDR3 coding DNA: TGTGCCAGCAGCACACACCCCGGACCGACTGAAGATACGCAGTATTTT. Protein sequence: CASSTHPGPTEDTQYF.

This clonotype has at least ten counts. This sequence joins TRBV7-9 and TRBJ1-2, with a weak D call TRBD1 (5 bases). V was trimmed by 6 bases and J by 3 bases, leaving 14 bases between them. From germline, CDR1 is SEHNR and CDR2 FQNEAQ (reference sequence). This CDR3 has 14 amino acids. CDR3 residues: CASRRDGNYYGYTF. In nucleotides, the CDR3 is TGTGCCAGCAGACGGGACGGTAACTACTATGGCTACACCTTC.

This clonotype was picked up a small number of times. J is TRBJ1-3 and V is TRBV6-2 or TRBV6-3; D gene uncertain. Germline CDR1 reads MNHEY; CDR2 reads SVGEGT. V was shortened by 1 base and J by 2 bases, with 6 bases between the two germline ends. There are 14 residues in the CDR3. The CDR3 loop reads CASSYWFPGNTIYF. The CDR3 nucleotides are TGTGCCAGCAGTTACTGGTTTCCTGGAAACACCATATATTTT.

In this sample, this clonotype turned up many times. The chain combines TRBV30 with TRBJ2-2; tentative D call: TRBD2 (6 bases). Germline values: CDR1 GTSNPN, CDR2 SVGIG (reference sequence). The CDR3 is 14 amino acids. V lost 3 bases, J lost 4 bases, and 12 bases lay in between. CDR3: CAWRTGEVTGELFF. The CDR3 DNA reads TGTGCCTGGAGGACGGGAGAGGTCACCGGGGAGCTGTTTTTT.

About this clonotype: Being one base from a much bigger clone, this may be a read error. Given the absence of the conserved phenylalanine or tryptophan at the CDR3 end, a read error is likely. The chain employs TRBV12-3 or TRBV12-4 and TRBJ1-2; D is ambiguous. This CDR3 has 11 amino acids. V shed 3 bases and J shed 5 bases, with 4 bases lying between them. In DNA form, the CDR3 reads TGTGCCAGCAGTTTCGCTTATGGCTACACCATC. Its translation: CASSFAYGYTI.

The chain uses TRBV20-1 and TRBJ2-1; TRBD2 aligns across 8 bases. V lost 1 base and J lost 4; bases outside the gene matches: 9. This CDR3 is 16 amino acids long. The germline V gene has CDR1 DFQATT and CDR2 SNEGSKA (reference sequence). The DNA for the CDR3 is TGCAGTGCTAGAGGCTCGACTAGCGTGACTTACAATGAGCAGTTCTTC. This encodes CSARGSTSVTYNEQFF.

This chain joins TRBV7-2 and TRBJ1-2; the match to TRBD1 covers 8 bases. Per the germline V gene, CDR1 is SGHTA and CDR2 is FQGNSA. With 3 bases clipped from V and 3 bases from J, the junction kept 6 bases outside the gene matches. The CDR3 covers 15 residues. The CDR3 region is CASSLRTGFDYGYTF. The CDR3 region has the DNA TGTGCCAGCAGCTTGAGGACAGGGTTCGACTATGGCTACACCTTC.

This clonotype showed up just a few times. The gene calls are TRBV7-7 and TRBJ2-1, with 9 positions matching TRBD2. V was pared by 1 base and J by 10 bases, with 5 bases of the junction left unmatched. The V gene's germline CDR1 is SSHAT and CDR2 FNYEAQ (reference sequence). The CDR3 is made up of 14 amino acids. Here the CDR3 reads CASSLGAAGGEQFF. CDR3 nucleotides: TGTGCCAGCAGCTTAGGCGCGGCGGGGGGGGAGCAGTTCTTC.

This clonotype turned up a few times. V and J are TRBV6-5 and TRBJ2-1; tentative D call: TRBD2 (5 bases). The CDR3 sequence is 14 residues long. V lost 0 bases to trimming and J lost 10 bases, with 13 bases between them. Looked up from germline, CDR1 is MNHEY and CDR2 is SVGAGI. The CDR3 DNA sequence: TGTGCCAGCAGTTACTCGTTTATCGGCGGGGAGCAGTTCTTC. Protein product: CASSYSFIGGEQFF.

This clonotype was seen many times. V gene TRBV28 combines with J gene TRBJ2-7; TRBD1 matches at 8 bases. The CDR3 runs to 14 residues. Germline CDR1 reads MDHEN; CDR2 reads SYDVKM. V dropped 6 bases and J dropped 3; count of bases not matched to a gene: 7. Here the CDR3 DNA reads TGTGCCAGCAGCATAAACAGGGGGAACTACGAGCAGTACTTC. It yields the protein CASSINRGNYEQYF. Filled out from reference TRBV28 and TRBJ2-7, the complete variable domain reads DVKVTQSSRYLVKRTGEKVFLECVQDMDHENMFWYRQDPGLGLRLIYFSYDVKMKEKGDIPEGYSVSREKKERFSLILESASTNQTSMYLCASSINRGNYEQYFGPGTRLTVT.

As concerns this clonotype: The junction does not match germline at one end; this may be a read error. V usage is TRBV18 and J usage is TRBJ1-5; D perhaps matches TRBD1 (5 bases). The CDR3 totals 15 residues. In germline, CDR1 is KGHSH, CDR2 LQKENI. The DNA of the CDR3 is TGTGCCAGCTCTCCACCAGGGACGGTCAATCAGCCCCAGCATTTT. Residues: CASSPPGTVNQPQHF.

This clonotype was observed at least ten times. The chain employs TRBV12-3 or TRBV12-4 and TRBJ1-5; D perhaps matches TRBD1 (5 bases). The CDR3 length is 15 residues. V lost 5 bases and J 0 bases, leaving 11 bases between the germline ends. CDR3 DNA sequence: TGTGCCAGCAGTCTCGGGACGGATAGCAATCAGCCCCAGCATTTT. Translation gives CASSLGTDSNQPQHF.